This T cell receptor beta chain was found in a study of shared clonotypes between healthy human individuals. Clones were sequenced by immunoSEQ multiplex PCR, and TCRdb holds only the in-frame ones, with some missing. The repertoire holds 2.3 million or so clones, with roughly 93% as singletons. The length of the CDR3 is 14 residues. V was pared by 4 bases and J by 8 bases, with 17 bases between. Germline values: CDR1 MDHEN, CDR2 SYDVKM. Sequenced material: naive CD4+ T cells from PBMCs. Subset described: CD45RA+ positively selected. The chain combines TRBV28 with TRBJ1-2; no clear D gene. This TCR was recovered from a man younger than 35 in good health. Some clones in this sample may be carry-over from other donors' samples. The CDR3 DNA sequence: TGTGCCAGCAGTTCGGACTCCTCCTTACGGGGCTACACCTTC. It specifies CASSSDSSLRGYTF.